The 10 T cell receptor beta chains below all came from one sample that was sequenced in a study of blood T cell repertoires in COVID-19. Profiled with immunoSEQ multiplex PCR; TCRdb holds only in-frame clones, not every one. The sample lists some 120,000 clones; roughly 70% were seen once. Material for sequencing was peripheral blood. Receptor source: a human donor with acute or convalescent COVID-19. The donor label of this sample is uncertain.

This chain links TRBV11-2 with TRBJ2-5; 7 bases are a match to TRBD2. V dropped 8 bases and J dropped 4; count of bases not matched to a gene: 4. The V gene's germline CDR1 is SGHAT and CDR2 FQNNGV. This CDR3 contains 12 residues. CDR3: CASALARETQYF. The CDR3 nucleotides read TGTGCCAGCGCACTAGCGCGAGAGACCCAGTACTTC. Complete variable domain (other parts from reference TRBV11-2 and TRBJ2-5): EAGVAQSPRYKIIEKRQSVAFWCNPISGHATLYWYQQILGQGPKLLIQFQNNGVVDDSQLPKDRFSAERLKGVDSTLKIQPAKLEDSAVYLCASALARETQYFGPGTRLLVL.

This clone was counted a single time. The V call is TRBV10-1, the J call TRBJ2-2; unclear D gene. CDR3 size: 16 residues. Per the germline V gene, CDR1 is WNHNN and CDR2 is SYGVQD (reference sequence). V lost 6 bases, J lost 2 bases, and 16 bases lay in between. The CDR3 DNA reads TGCGCCAGCAGCCTGGCCGGCCTAGAAAACACCGGGGAGCTGTTTTTT. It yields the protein CASSLAGLENTGELFF.

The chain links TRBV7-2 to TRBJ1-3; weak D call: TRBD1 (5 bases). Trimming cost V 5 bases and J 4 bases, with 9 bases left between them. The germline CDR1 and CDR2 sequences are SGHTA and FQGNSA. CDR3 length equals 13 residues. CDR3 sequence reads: CASSRTFGNTIYF. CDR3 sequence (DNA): TGTGCCAGCAGCCGGACATTCGGAAACACCATATATTTT.

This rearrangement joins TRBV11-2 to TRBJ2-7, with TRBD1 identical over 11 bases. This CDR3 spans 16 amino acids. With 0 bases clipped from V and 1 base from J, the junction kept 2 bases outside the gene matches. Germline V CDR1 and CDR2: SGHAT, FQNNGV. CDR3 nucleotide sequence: TGTGCCAGCAGCTTAGACGGGACAGGGGGATCCTACGAGCAGTACGTC. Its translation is CASSLDGTGGSYEQYV.

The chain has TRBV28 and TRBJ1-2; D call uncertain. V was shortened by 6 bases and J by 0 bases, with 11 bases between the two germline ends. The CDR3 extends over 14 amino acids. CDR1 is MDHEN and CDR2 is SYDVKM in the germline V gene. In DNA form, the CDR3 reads TGTGCCAGCAGCCTTAGCGGATCTAACTATGGCTACACCTTC. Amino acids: CASSLSGSNYGYTF.

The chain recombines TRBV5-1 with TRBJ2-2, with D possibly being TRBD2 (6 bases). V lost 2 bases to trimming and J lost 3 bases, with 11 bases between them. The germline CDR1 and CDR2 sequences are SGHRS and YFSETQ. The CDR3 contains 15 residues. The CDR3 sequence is CASSFGDLHTGELFF. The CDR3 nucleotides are TGCGCCAGCAGCTTTGGGGACTTACACACCGGGGAGCTGTTTTTT.

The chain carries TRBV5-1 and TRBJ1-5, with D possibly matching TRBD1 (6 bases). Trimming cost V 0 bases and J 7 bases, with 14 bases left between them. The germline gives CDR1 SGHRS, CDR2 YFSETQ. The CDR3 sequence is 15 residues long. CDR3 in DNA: TGCGCCAGCAGCTTGGATCAGGGGCCAGGACAGCCCCAGCATTTT. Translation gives CASSLDQGPGQPQHF.

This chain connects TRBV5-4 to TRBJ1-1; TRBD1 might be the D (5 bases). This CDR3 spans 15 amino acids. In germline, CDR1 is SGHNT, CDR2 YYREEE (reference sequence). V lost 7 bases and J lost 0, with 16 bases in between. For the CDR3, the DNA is TGTGCCAGCTCTGTGGCCCCAGGGTTGAACACTGAAGCTTTCTTT. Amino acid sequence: CASSVAPGLNTEAFF.

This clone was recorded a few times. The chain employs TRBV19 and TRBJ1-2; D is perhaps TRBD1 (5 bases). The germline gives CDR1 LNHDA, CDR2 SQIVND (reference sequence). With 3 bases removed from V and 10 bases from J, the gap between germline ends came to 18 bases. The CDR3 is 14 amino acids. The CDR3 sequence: CASSIAPPRGVYTF. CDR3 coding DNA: TGTGCCAGTAGTATTGCCCCCCCCCGGGGGGTCTACACCTTC.

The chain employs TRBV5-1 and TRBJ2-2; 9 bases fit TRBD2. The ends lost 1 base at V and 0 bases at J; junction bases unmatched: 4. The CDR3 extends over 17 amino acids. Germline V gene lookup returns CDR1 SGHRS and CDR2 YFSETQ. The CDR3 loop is CASSLSSGGPNTGELFF. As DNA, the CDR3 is TGCGCCAGCAGCTTGAGTAGCGGGGGCCCGAACACCGGGGAGCTGTTTTTT.